Following are 4 T cell receptor beta chains from one sample sequenced in a study of T cell responses to AZD1222 COVID-19 vaccine. Libraries were prepared by immunoSEQ multiplex PCR; TCRdb keeps only in-frame clonotypes and omits some of them. The data hold under 70,000 clones, with around 90% observed a single time. The starting material was peripheral blood, obtained 28 days after the second AZD1222 dose. The receptor set was obtained from an adult who received the AZD1222 COVID-19 vaccine.

The sample holds one count of this clone. The chain couples TRBV10-1 to TRBJ2-2, with 13 bases fitting TRBD2. CDR3 length: 17 residues. The germline gives CDR1 WNHNN, CDR2 SYGVQD (reference sequence). The V and J ends lost 3 bases and 2 bases, in that order; junction bases with no gene match: 3. The CDR3 nucleotides are TGCGCCAGCAGTGATCTGGGACTAGCGGGAAACACCGGGGAGCTGTTTTTT. This sequence encodes CASSDLGLAGNTGELFF.

CDR3 nucleotides: TGTGCCAGCAGCTTAGGAAGCGGGACCGAGGAGACCCAGTACTTC. This translates into CASSLGSGTEETQYF. The chain uses TRBV7-2 and TRBJ2-5, with 7 bases lining up with TRBD2. The CDR3 consists of 15 residues. V gave up 1 base and J gave up 5 bases; unmatched junction bases: 7. Germline CDR1 is SGHTA and CDR2 is FQGNSA.

The rearrangement joins TRBV7-2 to TRBJ1-5; D is perhaps TRBD1 (6 bases). Germline loops: CDR1 SGHTA, CDR2 FQGNSA. V was trimmed by 5 bases and J by 4 bases, leaving 12 bases between them. CDR3 size: 14 residues. Here the CDR3 reads CASSQRGGNQPQHF. The CDR3 coding sequence is TGTGCCAGCAGCCAGAGGGGGGGGAATCAGCCCCAGCATTTT.

This clone was detected once. This chain uses TRBV25-1 with TRBJ2-3, with TRBD2 identical over 8 bases. Germline V lookup: CDR1 MGHDK, CDR2 SYGVNS. Germline trimming cut 6 bases from V and 3 bases from J; bases unmatched to any gene: 5. This CDR3 is 14 amino acids long. CDR3 amino acids: CASRAAGATDTQYF. The CDR3, as DNA: TGTGCCAGCAGGGCAGCGGGGGCAACAGATACGCAGTATTTT. Using reference TRBV25-1 and TRBJ2-3 for the parts outside the CDR3, the full variable domain is EADIYQTPRYLVIGTGKKITLECSQTMGHDKMYWYQQDPGMELHLIHYSYGVNSTEKGDLSSESTVSRIRTEHFPLTLESARPSHTSQYLCASRAAGATDTQYFGPGTRLTVL.